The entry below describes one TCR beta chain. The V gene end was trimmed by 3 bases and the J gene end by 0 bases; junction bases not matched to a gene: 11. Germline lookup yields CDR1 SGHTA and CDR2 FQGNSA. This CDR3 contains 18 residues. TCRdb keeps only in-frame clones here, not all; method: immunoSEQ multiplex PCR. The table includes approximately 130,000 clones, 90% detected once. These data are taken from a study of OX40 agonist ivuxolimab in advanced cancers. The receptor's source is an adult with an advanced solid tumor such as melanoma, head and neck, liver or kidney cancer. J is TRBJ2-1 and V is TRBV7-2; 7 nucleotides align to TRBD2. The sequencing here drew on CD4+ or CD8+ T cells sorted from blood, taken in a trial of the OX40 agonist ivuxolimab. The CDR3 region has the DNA TGTGCCAGCAGCTTGCCTAGCGGACCAATGAGCTCCTACAATGAGCAGTTCTTC. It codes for CASSLPSGPMSSYNEQFF.